The 26 T cell receptor beta chains listed next were all sequenced from one sample in a study of blood T cell repertoires in COVID-19. Produced via immunoSEQ multiplex PCR; TCRdb's table is partial and in-frame only. Here the sample spans around 110,000 clones, about nine tenths being singletons. Sequencing was performed on peripheral blood. These TCRs come from a woman between 25 and 40 years old with acute or convalescent COVID-19.

This rearrangement joins TRBV6-2 or TRBV6-3 to TRBJ1-1, with a tentative D call TRBD1 (5 bases). The CDR3 is made up of 16 amino acids. Trimming stripped 6 bases from V and 0 bases from J, with 17 bases between. CDR1 MNHEY and CDR2 SVGEGT come from the germline V gene. The CDR3 loop is CASSSIPGGMNTEAFF. The CDR3 region has the DNA TGTGCCAGCAGCTCCATCCCCGGGGGAATGAACACTGAAGCTTTCTTT.

This rearrangement joins TRBV6-5 to TRBJ1-5, with TRBD1 matching over 7 bases. V dropped 6 bases and J dropped 1; count of bases not matched to a gene: 6. Germline CDR1 reads MNHEY; CDR2 reads SVGAGI. This CDR3 is 15 amino acids long. The CDR3: CASSSGQSSNQPQHF. CDR3 nucleotide sequence: TGTGCCAGCAGCTCGGGACAGAGCAGCAATCAGCCCCAGCATTTT.

This chain joins TRBV7-2 and TRBJ1-4; 8 bases are a match to TRBD1. V lost 5 bases and J lost 4; bases outside the gene matches: 3. This CDR3 region has 14 residues. Germline values: CDR1 SGHTA, CDR2 FQGNSA. This CDR3 reads CASSATGGNEKLFF. CDR3 nucleotides: TGTGCCAGCAGCGCCACAGGGGGTAATGAAAAACTGTTTTTT.

The chain combines TRBV9 with TRBJ1-6, with TRBD1 as a possible D gene (5 bases). Trimming took 0 bases from V and 8 from J, leaving 9 bases between them. The CDR3 contains 14 residues. Per the germline V gene, CDR1 is SGDLS and CDR2 is YYNGEE. The CDR3 is CASSVEGAHSPLHF. The CDR3 DNA sequence: TGTGCCAGCAGCGTAGAAGGGGCCCATTCACCCCTCCACTTT.

V usage is TRBV12-3 or TRBV12-4 and J usage is TRBJ2-3, with TRBD2 matching 7 bases. V lost 7 bases to trimming and J lost 11 bases; unmatched junction nucleotides: 9. The CDR3 is 12 residues long. Here the CDR3 DNA reads TGTGCCAGCAACCCTTGGGGGAGGGGGCAGTATTTT. Protein: CASNPWGRGQYF.

The DNA for the CDR3 is TGTGCCAGCAGCTTAGCGGAAACAGGCCTATATTTT. This gives the protein CASSLAETGLYF. This chain links TRBV7-9 with TRBJ1-3, with D perhaps matching TRBD1 (5 bases). Looked up from germline, CDR1 is SEHNR and CDR2 is FQNEAQ (reference sequence). Trimming cost V 0 bases and J 14 bases, with 11 bases left between them. The CDR3 is 12 amino acids.

The V gene is TRBV5-4, the J gene TRBJ1-6, with TRBD1 identical over 9 bases. The CDR3 totals 15 residues. V was clipped by 4 bases and J by 6 bases; unmatched bases: 5. The V gene's germline CDR1 is SGHNT and CDR2 YYREEE (reference sequence). The CDR3 reads CASSGTGKGNSPLHF. CDR3 sequence (DNA): TGTGCCAGCAGCGGGACAGGGAAGGGTAATTCACCCCTCCACTTT.

The chain combines TRBV27 with TRBJ2-1, with TRBD1 identical over 9 bases. Germline lookup yields CDR1 MNHEY and CDR2 SMNVEV (reference sequence). CDR3 size: 14 residues. Trimming at V came to 6 bases and at J to 9 bases, leaving 9 bases not matched to a gene. This CDR3 reads CASRRGTGWPEQFF. The DNA of the CDR3 is TGTGCCAGCAGGAGGGGGACAGGGTGGCCTGAGCAGTTCTTC.

The chain combines TRBV27 with TRBJ2-1, with D possibly matching TRBD1 (5 bases). In germline, CDR1 is MNHEY, CDR2 SMNVEV (reference sequence). The CDR3 has 13 amino acids. The V end was cut by 4 bases, the J end by 5 bases, with 9 bases between. CDR3 coding DNA: TGTGCCAGCAGTTCCGTCAGGGACAATGAGCAGTTCTTC. Its translation: CASSSVRDNEQFF.

The J gene is TRBJ1-3, the V gene TRBV18, with D tentatively TRBD1 (5 bases). This CDR3 region has 14 residues. Germline V gives CDR1 KGHSH, CDR2 LQKENI. Trimming left V 3 bases short and J 0 bases short, with 6 bases between. This chain's CDR3 is CASSPDTSGNTIYF. The CDR3, as DNA: TGTGCCAGCTCACCGGACACCTCTGGAAACACCATATATTTT. The entire variable domain, with the rest obtained from reference TRBV18 and TRBJ1-3, is as follows: NAGVMQNPRHLVRRRGQEARLRCSPMKGHSHVYWYRQLPEEGLKFMVYLQKENIIDESGMPKERFSAEFPKEGPSILRIQQVVRGDSAAYFCASSPDTSGNTIYFGEGSWLTVV.

The chain combines TRBV28 with TRBJ2-2; 8 bases match TRBD1. The length of the CDR3 is 16 residues. CDR1 is MDHEN and CDR2 is SYDVKM in the germline V gene. V shed 1 base and J 1 base; nucleotides not matched to a gene: 2. As DNA, the CDR3 is TGTGCCAGCAGTTTATTCAGGGGGCTGAACACCGGGGAGCTGTTTTTT. Amino acids: CASSLFRGLNTGELFF.

On this clone itself: Other nucleotide sequences from this sample produce the same CDR3. V gene TRBV28 combines with J gene TRBJ1-4; unclear D gene. Deletions cut 2 bases from V and 0 bases from J, with 4 bases between. Germline V gene lookup returns CDR1 MDHEN and CDR2 SYDVKM. This CDR3 has 14 amino acids. Written as DNA, the CDR3 is TGTGCCAGCAGTTTAGTAGCAACTAATGAAAAACTGTTTTTT. This translates into CASSLVATNEKLFF.

The rearrangement joins TRBV19 to TRBJ1-6, with 7 bases identical to TRBD1. Trimming at V came to 5 bases and at J to 17 bases, leaving 21 bases not matched to a gene. The CDR3 is made up of 16 amino acids. Per the germline V gene, CDR1 is LNHDA and CDR2 is SQIVND (reference sequence). The CDR3 region is CASSPRQGFEPAGFHF. Written as DNA, the CDR3 is TGTGCCAGTAGTCCCAGACAGGGATTTGAACCCGCGGGGTTCCACTTT.

J is TRBJ1-6 and V is TRBV19, with unresolved D. This CDR3 is 15 amino acids long. From germline, CDR1 is LNHDA and CDR2 SQIVND (reference sequence). Trimming shortened V by 4 bases and J by 5 bases, and 12 bases separated the two germline ends. CDR3 in amino acids: CASSTQDTHNSPLHF. For the CDR3, the DNA is TGTGCCAGTAGTACCCAGGATACCCATAATTCACCCCTCCACTTT.

The gene calls are TRBV3-1 (or the pseudogene TRBV3-2) and TRBJ1-5; 7 bases line up with TRBD1. CDR3 length: 13 residues. Germline V gene lookup returns CDR1 LGHDT and CDR2 YNNKEL (reference sequence). V shed 4 bases and J 7 bases; nucleotides not matched to a gene: 4. CDR3 sequence: CASSLQGLQPQHF. CDR3 sequence (DNA): TGTGCCAGCAGCCTACAGGGGCTGCAGCCCCAGCATTTT.

The gene calls are TRBV10-3 and TRBJ1-2; no clear D gene. The CDR3 runs 14 residues. V dropped 0 bases and J dropped 7 bases, with 12 bases sitting between them. Germline assignment: CDR1 ENHRY and CDR2 SYGVKD. CDR3 nucleotide sequence: TGTGCCATCAGTGAGTCACCCGGGATGGGTGGCTACACCTTC. It specifies CAISESPGMGGYTF.

This chain connects TRBV7-2 to TRBJ1-4; 9 nucleotides match TRBD1. V lost 5 bases and J lost 8; bases outside the gene matches: 9. The CDR3 spans 15 residues. The germline V gene encodes CDR1 SGHTA and CDR2 FQGNSA. As DNA, the CDR3 is TGTGCCAGCAGCCTGGGACAGGGAGTATTCGAAAAACTGTTTTTT. This translates into CASSLGQGVFEKLFF.

This chain joins TRBV11-3 and TRBJ2-3, with 9 bases aligning to TRBD1. The CDR3 is 13 amino acids. Trimming at V came to 5 bases and at J to 7 bases, leaving 4 bases not matched to a gene. Germline V gene lookup returns CDR1 SGHNT and CDR2 YENEEA. The CDR3 sequence is CASSAGQGYTQYF. The CDR3 DNA follows: TGTGCCAGCAGCGCGGGACAGGGCTATACGCAGTATTTT.

This clone was observed a few times. The chain employs TRBV5-1 and TRBJ2-5; 7 nucleotides match TRBD1. The CDR3 has 15 amino acids. Looked up from germline, CDR1 is SGHRS and CDR2 is YFSETQ. With V trimmed by 3 bases and J by 5 bases, 10 bases remained unmatched. CDR3 bases: TGCGCCAGCAGCTCATCTGACAGGGTCTACGAGACCCAGTACTTC. Its protein product is CASSSSDRVYETQYF.

This chain joins TRBV24-1 and TRBJ2-7, with D unclear. The germline gives CDR1 KGHDR, CDR2 SFDVKD. The CDR3 covers 14 residues. Deletions cut 3 bases from V and 0 bases from J, with 8 bases between. Here the CDR3 reads CATSDPRNSYEQYF. Written as DNA, the CDR3 is TGTGCCACCAGTGATCCTAGGAACTCCTACGAGCAGTACTTC.

The chain links TRBV7-9 to TRBJ2-7, with D possibly TRBD2 on 6 matching bases. In germline, CDR1 is SEHNR, CDR2 FQNEAQ (reference sequence). The length of the CDR3 is 16 residues. Deletions cut 4 bases from V and 5 bases from J, with 21 bases between. CDR3 in amino acids: CASSSPGRDSRNEQYF. CDR3 in DNA: TGTGCCAGCAGCTCCCCCGGGCGGGACTCCCGAAACGAGCAGTACTTC.

The genes are TRBV23-1 and TRBJ1-5; weak D call: TRBD1 (5 bases). TRBV23-1 counts as an open reading frame of uncertain function. V lost 0 bases and J 3 bases, leaving 12 bases between the germline ends. The CDR3 is made up of 16 amino acids. DNA of the CDR3: TGCGCCAGCAGTCAATCGCTCAGGGTATCCAATCAGCCCCAGCATTTT. Amino acids: CASSQSLRVSNQPQHF.

The rearrangement uses TRBV13 and TRBJ1-1; D may be TRBD1 (6 bases). The germline CDR1 and CDR2 sequences are PRHDT and FYEKMQ (reference sequence). The CDR3 is 13 residues long. V was trimmed by 5 bases and J by 1 base, leaving 8 bases between them. CDR3 DNA: TGTGCCAGCAGCCCGGGACAGAACACTGAAGCTTTCTTT. It is translated as CASSPGQNTEAFF.

Concerning this clone: An end of the junction does not agree with germline; a read error may underlie this. J is TRBJ2-4 and V is TRBV7-2; 11 nucleotides agree with TRBD2. CDR1 SGHTA and CDR2 FQGNSA come from the germline V gene. The CDR3 runs 16 residues. The CDR3 nucleotides are TGTGCCAGCAGCTCAAACAGCGACCTTAGCGGGAGGGCCGGTGGCTTC. This translates into CASSSNSDLSGRAGGF.

The chain couples TRBV28 to TRBJ2-1, with a tentative D call TRBD2 (6 bases). This CDR3 has 14 residues. Germline CDR1 reads MDHEN; CDR2 reads SYDVKM. Trimming pared 1 base from V and 10 bases from J, leaving 14 bases between. The CDR3 spells CASSLLASEREQFF. The CDR3 region has the DNA TGTGCCAGCAGTTTATTGGCTAGCGAGAGGGAGCAGTTCTTC.

The CDR3: CASSDNRGYYNSPLHF. The CDR3 nucleotides read TGCGCCAGCAGTGATAACAGGGGGTACTATAATTCACCCCTCCACTTT. The rearrangement links TRBV10-2 to TRBJ1-6; 8 nucleotides align to TRBD1. This CDR3 comprises 16 residues. V lost 3 bases, J lost 3 bases, and 4 bases stayed unmatched. Germline V gene data show CDR1 as WSHSY and CDR2 as SAAADI.